This passage covers 27 T cell receptor gamma chains from one sample sequenced in a study of intestinal T cells in coeliac disease. LymphoTrack primers amplified TRG sequences from roughly 190 ng of biopsy DNA. TCRdb redid the clone calls on the multiplex PCR reads with CATT. The data hold some 850 gamma-chain clones, with less than 45% observed a single time. More than 9 formalin-fixed paraffin-embedded scrolls, each 5 µm thick, supplied each case's genomic DNA. Sequenced material: a duodenal biopsy. The receptors shown here come from a human donor with celiac disease.

This clone turned up a few times. The V and J genes are TRGV2 and TRGJ1 or TRGJ2. The CDR3 covers 12 residues. CDR1 and CDR2 from the germline V gene are EGSNGY and YDSYNSKV. Unmatched junction bases numbered 3, after V lost 2 bases and J lost 5 bases. The CDR3 loop is CATWDDHYKKLF. The CDR3 nucleotides are TGTGCCACCTGGGACGATCATTATAAGAAACTCTTT.

In this sample, this clone turned up once. The chain has TRGV5 and TRGJ1 or TRGJ2. Germline CDR1 is VINAFY and CDR2 is YDVSNSKD. With V trimmed by 10 bases and J by 7 bases, 19 bases remained unmatched. The CDR3 length is 14 residues. CDR3 amino acids: CATGTGKGGYKKLF. The CDR3 coding sequence is TGTGCCACTGGGACAGGCAAAGGTGGATATAAGAAACTCTTT.

This chain links TRGV9 with TRGJ1 or TRGJ2. V shed 2 bases and J 2 bases; nucleotides not matched to a gene: 6. Germline V CDR1 and CDR2: GITISATS, ISYDGTV (reference sequence). The CDR3 length is 14 residues. The CDR3 DNA is TGTGCCTTGTGGGAGGCCTGGGATTATTATAAGAAACTCTTT. Its protein product is CALWEAWDYYKKLF.

This clone has only a few counts. A much larger clonotype is one base distant, so this may be a read error. This sequence joins TRGV2 and TRGJ1 or TRGJ2. Germline-derived CDR1 and CDR2 are EGSNGY and YDSYNSKV. This CDR3 has 13 amino acids. The CDR3 sequence is CATWDGRRDKKLF. Here the CDR3 DNA reads TGTGCCACCTGGGACGGGCGCCGGGATAAGAAACTCTTC.

The chain uses TRGV3 and TRGJ1 or TRGJ2. CDR1 and CDR2 (germline): VTNTFY, YDVSTARD (reference sequence). V dropped 0 bases and J dropped 3; count of bases not matched to a gene: 5. This CDR3 comprises 14 residues. Here the CDR3 reads CATWDRPPYYKKLF. The CDR3 nucleotides read TGTGCCACCTGGGACAGGCCCCCTTATTATAAGAAACTCTTT.

This clone was counted between two and nine times. A much larger clonotype is one base distant, so this may be a read error. Other DNA sequences in the sample encode the same CDR3. This chain joins TRGV8 and TRGJ1 or TRGJ2. This CDR3 has 15 amino acids. Germline V lookup: CDR1 VENAVY, CDR2 YDSYNSRV. The DNA of the CDR3 is TGTGCCACTTGGGTCCCTAATTCGAATTATTATAAGAAACTCTTT. It encodes CATWVPNSNYYKKLF.

This clone was detected a few times. A far bigger clonotype differs at one base, so this is likely a read error. This CDR3 is also generated by other DNA sequences in the sample. The chain combines TRGV11 with TRGJP1. TRGV11 is an open reading frame, and its role is uncertain. The CDR3 loop spans 15 amino acids. The CDR3 loop is CACWIMHTTGWFKIF. In nucleotides, the CDR3 is TGCGCCTGCTGGATTATGCATACCACTGGTTGGTTCAAGATATTT.

A remark on this clone: A far bigger clonotype differs at one base, so this is likely a read error. The chain joins TRGV4 to TRGJ1 or TRGJ2. The length of the CDR3 is 13 residues. Germline assignment: CDR1 EGSTGY and CDR2 YDSYTSSV. The CDR3: CATWDGLWYKKLF. Here the CDR3 DNA reads TGTGCCACCTGGGATGGGCTTTGGTATAAGAAACTCTTC.

Only a few counts were recorded for this clone. A much more abundant neighbour one base away suggests this may be a read error. The rearrangement uses TRGV3 and TRGJP2. CDR3 size: 20 residues. CDR1 is VTNTFY, CDR2 YDVSTARD, per germline (reference sequence). This CDR3 is CATWGRGTTTYYSSDWIKTF. In DNA form, the CDR3 reads TGTGCCACCTGGGGCAGGGGAACCACCACTTACTATAGTAGTGATTGGATCAAGACGTTT.

A note on this clone: The TCRdb protein, from a much larger clone, departs from this DNA's translation at residue 8, likely by read error; the protein shown derives from the DNA. The chain joins TRGV2 to TRGJP2. The V gene's germline CDR1 is EGSNGY and CDR2 YDSYNSKV. The CDR3 is 13 amino acids. The CDR3 DNA sequence: TGTGCCACCTGGGATGGTAGTGGTTGGATCAAGACGTTT. Translated, it gives CATWDGSGWIKTF.

This clone appeared a few times. The CDR3 loop is CATWGGEKLF. In DNA form, the CDR3 reads TGTGCCACCTGGGGAGGGGAGAAACTCTTT. The V call is TRGV3, the J call TRGJ1 or TRGJ2. This CDR3 is built from 10 residues. With 5 bases clipped from V and 11 bases from J, the junction kept 6 bases outside the gene matches. Germline CDR1 is VTNTFY and CDR2 is YDVSTARD (reference sequence).

This clone was picked up a small number of times. The chain links TRGV2 to TRGJ1 or TRGJ2. The CDR3 is 11 amino acids. Trimming at V came to 6 bases and at J to 6 bases, leaving 5 bases not matched to a gene. Germline CDR1 EGSNGY, CDR2 YDSYNSKV. The CDR3 nucleotides read TGTGCCACCTGGACGGGTTATAAGAAACTCTTT. It encodes CATWTGYKKLF.

Concerning this clone: This sequence is one base from a far larger clone and is likely a read error. Other DNA sequences in the sample encode the same CDR3. The rearrangement joins TRGV11 to TRGJP1. TRGV11 is an ORF, with its function uncertain. The V and J ends lost 7 bases and 0 bases, in that order; junction bases with no gene match: 5. CDR3 size: 15 residues. CDR3 residues: CACWIMHTTGWFKIF. In nucleotides, the CDR3 is TGTGCCTGCTGGATCATGCATACCACTGGTTGGTTCAAGATATTT.

The chain recombines TRGV10 with TRGJ1 or TRGJ2. TRGV10 is assigned to the ORF class and has an uncertain function. The CDR3 extends over 13 amino acids. Trimming took 8 bases from V and 10 from J; bases not matched to a gene: 15. CDR3 DNA sequence: TGTGCTGCGTGGGATCCACCGATTATAAAGAAACTCTTT. The encoded protein is CAAWDPPIIKKLF.

This clone was seen more than once but under ten times. TCRdb attributes to this sequence the protein of a much larger clone, which differs from the DNA translation at residue 7; a read error is likely, and the protein displayed is translated from the DNA. The chain couples TRGV9 to TRGJ1 or TRGJ2. The germline CDR1 and CDR2 sequences are GITISATS and ISYDGTV (reference sequence). This CDR3 is built from 17 residues. V dropped 0 bases and J dropped 2; count of bases not matched to a gene: 13. CDR3 loop: CALWEVPDCIDYYKKLF. CDR3 in DNA: TGTGCCTTGTGGGAGGTGCCGGATTGTATAGATTATTATAAGAAACTCTTT.

The chain combines TRGV3 with TRGJ1 or TRGJ2. Looked up from germline, CDR1 is VTNTFY and CDR2 is YDVSTARD (reference sequence). The CDR3 consists of 14 residues. Unmatched junction bases numbered 9, after V lost 0 bases and J lost 7 bases. This chain's CDR3 is CATWDRRGVYKKLF. CDR3 sequence (DNA): TGTGCCACCTGGGACAGGCGTGGGGTCTATAAGAAACTCTTT.

This clone has more than one count but fewer than ten. TCRdb's protein, taken from a much larger clone, differs from this DNA's translation at residue 3, likely owing to a read error; the protein displayed comes from the DNA. The chain links TRGV8 to TRGJP2. CDR3 length: 12 residues. CDR1 and CDR2 from the germline V gene are VENAVY and YDSYNSRV. CDR3 nucleotide sequence: TGTGCCGCCTGGCAGTGGGATTGGATCAAGACGTTT. It translates to CAAWQWDWIKTF.

The CDR3 here is CACWIRRRTSIPRPHYYKKLF. CDR3 in DNA: TGTGCCTGCTGGATTAGGCGACGTACTTCCATCCCTCGACCCCATTATTATAAGAAACTCTTT. This sequence joins TRGV11 and TRGJ1 or TRGJ2. TRGV11 is recorded as an ORF, its role being uncertain. V was pared by 2 bases and J by 2 bases, with 24 bases of the junction left unmatched. The CDR3 consists of 21 residues.

The V call is TRGV9, the J call TRGJ1 or TRGJ2. In germline, CDR1 is GITISATS, CDR2 ISYDGTV (reference sequence). The CDR3 length is 16 residues. V dropped 2 bases and J dropped 3; count of bases not matched to a gene: 13. CDR3 sequence reads: CALWEALPSCYYKKLF. The CDR3 DNA sequence: TGTGCCTTGTGGGAGGCTCTCCCCTCTTGTTATTATAAGAAACTCTTT.

In this sample, this clone turned up a few times. This likely came from a read error, as a far larger clone is one base away. Other nucleotide sequences from this sample produce the same CDR3. V usage is TRGV8 and J usage is TRGJP1. CDR3 size: 13 residues. Germline V gene data show CDR1 as VENAVY and CDR2 as YDSYNSRV. CDR3 residues: CATWDSTGWFKIF. The CDR3 DNA reads TGTGCCACCTGGGACAGCACTGGCTGGTTCAAGATATTT.

The rearrangement uses TRGV8 and TRGJP2. Germline V gene lookup returns CDR1 VENAVY and CDR2 YDSYNSRV. The CDR3 length is 16 residues. V was clipped by 4 bases and J by 3 bases; unmatched bases: 11. The CDR3 here is CATWERGGGSDWIKTF. CDR3 coding DNA: TGTGCCACCTGGGAAAGAGGTGGCGGTAGTGATTGGATCAAGACGTTT.

The chain links TRGV4 to TRGJ1 or TRGJ2. The germline V gene encodes CDR1 EGSTGY and CDR2 YDSYTSSV. This CDR3 has 15 residues. Losses at the gene ends were 1 base for V and 3 bases for J; bases not matched to a gene: 9. The CDR3 bases are TGTGCCACCTGGGATGGCCTTCCCGGTTATTATAAGAAACTCTTT. It codes for CATWDGLPGYYKKLF.

The CDR3 DNA follows: TGTGCCACCTGGGACGGAGTTATTTATAAGAAACTCTTT. This encodes CATWDGVIYKKLF. V usage is TRGV3 and J usage is TRGJ1 or TRGJ2. Trimming removed 3 bases from V and 6 bases from J; junction bases left unmatched: 8. Per germline, CDR1 VTNTFY and CDR2 YDVSTARD (reference sequence). CDR3 size: 13 residues.

In this sample, this clone turned up a few times. This DNA translates differently at residue 8 from the TCRdb protein, which is that of a much larger clone; a read error is likely, and the protein shown is the DNA's own translation. J is TRGJ1 or TRGJ2 and V is TRGV5. This CDR3 is 11 amino acids long. Per germline, CDR1 VINAFY and CDR2 YDVSNSKD. CDR3 sequence reads: CATWDSSRKLF. The CDR3 bases are TGTGCTACCTGGGACAGTTCTAGGAAACTCTTT.

This clone has a handful of counts. The chain links TRGV3 to TRGJ1 or TRGJ2. Germline values: CDR1 VTNTFY, CDR2 YDVSTARD (reference sequence). The CDR3 is 11 residues long. J lost 12 bases, V lost 10 bases, and 15 bases had no gene match. The CDR3 coding sequence is TGTGCCACTGGGACAGGCGCGGGGAAACTCTTT. Amino acid sequence: CATGTGAGKLF.

By share of the sample, this clone is large. This chain connects TRGV2 to TRGJ1 or TRGJ2. The CDR3 totals 15 residues. In germline, CDR1 is EGSNGY, CDR2 YDSYNSKV. With 2 bases clipped from V and 0 bases from J, the junction kept 7 bases outside the gene matches. In nucleotides, the CDR3 is TGTGCCACCTGGGACGCGGGGTGGAATTATTATAAGAAACTCTTT. This sequence encodes CATWDAGWNYYKKLF.

A few counts support this clone. This chain joins TRGV2 and TRGJP2. The CDR3 is 13 amino acids. Trimming took 12 bases from V and 1 from J; bases not matched to a gene: 8. Per the germline V gene, CDR1 is EGSNGY and CDR2 is YDSYNSKV. The CDR3 spells CAPGASSDWIKTF. The CDR3, as DNA: TGTGCCCCAGGGGCTAGTAGTGATTGGATCAAGACGTTT.